A selection of T cell receptor beta chains follows, all from one sample in a study of T cells in Graves' hyperthyroidism and ophthalmopathy. TCRdb re-derived calls from the multiplex PCR reads in MiXCR, one entry per CDR3 protein. The sample carries 550,000 to 850,000 distinct CDR3 sequences, about 19% recorded once. Sequenced material: blood. The receptors originated from a woman aged 45-65 years with Graves' hyperthyroidism that later progressed to Graves' ophthalmopathy. Each CDR3 is given with its conserved first and last residue. A D gene is named only where the DNA matches it firmly. Clone size is not always given. Where it is, it says once, few, many or a class for expanded clones.

j_gene	v_gene	abundance	d_gene	CDR3nt	CDR3aa
TRBJ2-2	TRBV20-1	-	TRBD1	TGCAGTGCGCGCGACAGGGGGGGGAACACCGGGGAGCTGTTTTTT	CSARDRGGNTGELFF
TRBJ2-5	TRBV11-2	many	TRBD2	TGTGCCAGCAGCTTAGAGGCGGGGGGGACCCAGTACTTC	CASSLEAGGTQYF
TRBJ1-3	TRBV18	few	-	TGTGCCAGCTCACCACCGGGGCTGAACTCTGGAAACACCATATATTTT	CASSPPGLNSGNTIYF
TRBJ1-2	TRBV11-2	many	-	TGTGCCAGCAGCTTTTCACAGGCGCGTGGCTACACCTTC	CASSFSQARGYTF
TRBJ1-2	TRBV15	-	TRBD1	TGTGCCACCAGCGTCGACAGGGTTGGCGGCTACACCTTC	CATSVDRVGGYTF
TRBJ2-1	TRBV19	few	-	TGTGCCAGTAAGGTGGTAGCTGGTCCCCATGAGCAGTTCTTC	CASKVVAGPHEQFF
TRBJ2-2	TRBV11-2	few	-	TGTGCCAGCAGCTTAGACCGTGGGGGCTGGAACACCGGGGAGCTGTTTTTT	CASSLDRGGWNTGELFF
TRBJ1-2	TRBV28	many	TRBD1	TGTGCCAGCAGTTCAGCCGGGACAGGGGGTTGGGACTATGGCTACACCTTC	CASSSAGTGGWDYGYTF
TRBJ2-1	TRBV5-1	-	-	TGCGCCAGCAGCTTGAAGGCCAGGGGTTCCTACAATGAGCAGTTCTTC	CASSLKARGSYNEQFF
TRBJ1-2	TRBV20-1	few	-	TGCAGTGCTAGAGCGTTTGACCGGGATTATGGCTACACCTTC	CSARAFDRDYGYTF
TRBJ1-2	TRBV6-1	many	-	TGTGCCAGCAGCGCACCGACGGGGATCGGTGGCTACACCTTC	CASSAPTGIGGYTF